This T cell receptor beta chain derives from a study of PD-1 blockade in mismatch repair-deficient tumors (dated by TCRdb to between 2016 and 2019). At the level of the whole study: Between late 2013 and September 2016, the trial enrolled 75 to 95 consecutive patients with approximately 12 types of mismatch repair-deficient cancer, all of whom had received prior treatment and were progressing. Deep sequencing of TCR CDR3 regions was used to track tumor-associated T cell clones in peripheral blood of patients responding to PD-1 blockade.

For each enrolled patient, mismatch repair deficiency was established using either polymerase chain reaction or immunohistochemistry. A few patients who responded to pembrolizumab therapy underwent TCR sequencing. The phase II trial prospectively evaluated PD-1 blockade with pembrolizumab in advanced mismatch repair-deficient cancers, independent of tissue of origin. Serial peripheral blood T cell samples were collected before and at multiple times after starting PD-1 blockade. Blood sampling times were reported as weeks after the first pembrolizumab dose. Receptor amplification or capture employed the immunoSEQ multiplex PCR assay. The source is immuneACCESS, and TCRdb retained only in-frame sequences with V and J called. Part of the clones is not carried over; for the studies checked, unresolved V genes explain less than half of this, and the remainder is unexplained. The sample table lists roughly 130,000 clones, approximately 91% of them with a count of one. The ten biggest clones cover 10% to 15% of the sample.

CDR3 length: 13 amino acids, cysteine to phenylalanine. The only DNA kept is the CDR3, 39 bases in frame from the first base. CDR1 LGHNA and CDR2 YSLEER are derived from the germline V gene. Trimming removed 2 bases from V and 5 bases from J, leaving 10 bases between the germline ends. General study outcomes and caveats: After pembrolizumab, tumor-resident clones, which were often undetectable in blood before treatment, expanded rapidly and then contracted, generally ahead of radiologic responses.

On this clone: There is no known antigen for this receptor. Per-base qualities were not stored, and no clone one base away is much larger.

Source: peripheral blood, taken 70 to 73 weeks after starting pembrolizumab. This TCR was sampled from an adult with mismatch repair-deficient cancer. Recombination linked TRBV4-3 to TRBJ2-7; the D region may be TRBD1 or TRBD2, each matching 6 bases equally. The nucleotide sequence is TGCGCCAGCAGCCAATGGAGGGGGAACGAGCAGTACTTC. It translates as CASSQWRGNEQYF.